Listed here are 22 T cell receptor beta chains from one sample, sequenced in a study of T cell responses to AZD1222 COVID-19 vaccine. Libraries were prepared by immunoSEQ multiplex PCR; TCRdb keeps only in-frame clonotypes and omits some of them. The sample yields 150,000 or so clones, 91% seen once. This specimen consisted of peripheral blood, obtained on day 0 of AZD1222 vaccination. The receptor source for this set is an adult in good health.

V gene TRBV20-1 combines with J gene TRBJ1-4; no clear D. This CDR3 contains 12 residues. Germline V gene data show CDR1 as DFQATT and CDR2 as SNEGSKA (reference sequence). V was clipped by 3 bases and J by 13 bases, with 15 bases between them. CDR3 coding DNA: TGCAGTGCTAGTCGGACCGCTTCGGGACTGTTTTTT. It codes for CSASRTASGLFF.

The V and J genes are TRBV19 and TRBJ1-1; 9 positions agree with TRBD1. V trimming: 4 bases; J trimming: 0 bases; junction bases outside the gene matches: 15. This CDR3 is built from 19 residues. Germline V CDR1 and CDR2: LNHDA, SQIVND (reference sequence). The chain's CDR3 is CASSKRRGTGLLLNTEAFF. In DNA, the CDR3 is TGTGCCAGTAGTAAAAGACGTGGGACAGGGTTATTGTTGAACACTGAAGCTTTCTTT. Full variable domain (remainder filled in from reference TRBV19 and TRBJ1-1): DGGITQSPKYLFRKEGQNVTLSCEQNLNHDAMYWYRQDPGQGLRLIYYSQIVNDFQKGDIAEGYSVSREKKESFPLTVTSAQKNPTAFYLCASSKRRGTGLLLNTEAFFGQGTRLTVV.

V and J are TRBV9 and TRBJ2-5; 12 bases map to TRBD1. Germline V gene sequence: CDR1 SGDLS, CDR2 YYNGEE. Trimming removed 4 bases from V and 7 bases from J; junction bases left unmatched: 8. The CDR3 is made up of 15 amino acids. CDR3 loop: CASSFGTGGPGTQYF. The CDR3 DNA reads as TGTGCCAGCAGCTTTGGGACAGGGGGCCCTGGGACCCAGTACTTC.

The chain links TRBV4-3 to TRBJ2-2, with a tentative D call TRBD1 (6 bases). There are 18 residues in the CDR3. Trimming stripped 2 bases from V and 1 base from J, with 17 bases between. Germline CDR1 is LGHNA and CDR2 is YSLEER. CDR3 in amino acids: CASSQPGWGHKNTGELFF. The DNA of the CDR3 is TGCGCCAGCAGCCAACCCGGGTGGGGACACAAGAACACCGGGGAGCTGTTTTTT.

This chain links TRBV27 with TRBJ1-5; 9 bases agree with TRBD1. The CDR3 sequence is 13 residues long. V gave up 5 bases and J gave up 7 bases; unmatched junction bases: 3. Germline loops: CDR1 MNHEY, CDR2 SMNVEV (reference sequence). CDR3: CASSIDRGQPQHF. CDR3 DNA sequence: TGTGCCAGCAGTATTGACAGGGGGCAGCCCCAGCATTTT.

The J gene is TRBJ2-1, the V gene TRBV6-4, with D unclear. Germline loops: CDR1 MRHNA, CDR2 SNTAGT. The CDR3 covers 14 residues. V was pared by 4 bases and J by 1 base, with 8 bases between. The CDR3 here is CASSVTPSYNEQFF. The CDR3 nucleotides read TGTGCCAGCAGTGTAACGCCATCCTACAATGAGCAGTTCTTC.

DNA of the CDR3: TGTGCCAGTAGTATGGGGCTACTCTACGAGCAGTACTTC. This gives the protein CASSMGLLYEQYF. This chain joins TRBV19 and TRBJ2-7; the D gene is possibly TRBD1 (5 bases). V gave up 3 bases and J gave up 3 bases, with 9 bases separating them. The CDR3 has 13 residues. Germline assignment: CDR1 LNHDA and CDR2 SQIVND (reference sequence).

This clone was found a few times. The chain carries TRBV2 and TRBJ2-1; the D is unclear. Germline V gene lookup returns CDR1 SNHLY and CDR2 FYNNEI. Deletions cut 5 bases from V and 8 bases from J, with 10 bases between. This CDR3 region has 12 residues. CDR3 region: CASSLTKYEQFF. CDR3 DNA sequence: TGTGCCAGCAGTCTTACGAAGTATGAGCAGTTCTTC.

This chain joins TRBV27 and TRBJ2-7; D not resolved. The V end was cut by 7 bases, the J end by 4 bases, with 8 bases between. Germline V gene sequence: CDR1 MNHEY, CDR2 SMNVEV (reference sequence). The CDR3 spans 11 residues. CDR3 amino acids: CASTLVYEQYF. CDR3 bases: TGTGCCAGCACCTTGGTGTACGAGCAGTACTTC.

The chain uses TRBV4-2 and TRBJ2-3; 7 bases match TRBD2. Germline values: CDR1 LGHNA, CDR2 YNFKEQ. After removal of 5 bases from V and 1 base from J, the junction contained 12 bases not matched to a gene. The CDR3 consists of 17 residues. The CDR3 here is CASSSGLSGVRTDTQYF. CDR3 DNA: TGTGCCAGCAGCTCAGGACTAAGCGGGGTCCGCACAGATACGCAGTATTTT.

V and J are TRBV19 and TRBJ2-1; D call uncertain. From germline, CDR1 is LNHDA and CDR2 SQIVND (reference sequence). The CDR3 covers 14 residues. Trimming left V 4 bases short and J 6 bases short, with 13 bases between. The CDR3 nucleotides are TGTGCCAGTAGTACCTTAGGGTGGAGCAATGAGCAGTTCTTC. Protein product: CASSTLGWSNEQFF. Using reference TRBV19 and TRBJ2-1 for the parts outside the CDR3, the full variable domain is DGGITQSPKYLFRKEGQNVTLSCEQNLNHDAMYWYRQDPGQGLRLIYYSQIVNDFQKGDIAEGYSVSREKKESFPLTVTSAQKNPTAFYLCASSTLGWSNEQFFGPGTRLTVL.

The rearrangement links TRBV4-1 to TRBJ2-3, with D perhaps TRBD1 or TRBD2 (5 bases each). Trimming took 0 bases from V and 6 from J, leaving 28 bases between them. Germline loops: CDR1 MGHRA, CDR2 YSYEKL. This CDR3 has 20 residues. CDR3 DNA sequence: TGCGCCAGCAGCCAAGATCTCGTGGTCGGGGCTACACCTTGGCGTGATACGCAGTATTTT. Its translation: CASSQDLVVGATPWRDTQYF.

The V gene is TRBV7-9, the J gene TRBJ2-1; no firm D call. Trimming left V 5 bases short and J 12 bases short, with 8 bases between. Germline CDR1 is SEHNR and CDR2 is FQNEAQ (reference sequence). The CDR3 sequence is 10 residues long. The chain's CDR3 is CASSELRQFF. For the CDR3, the DNA is TGTGCCAGCAGCGAACTGAGGCAGTTCTTC. Based on the CDR3 plus reference TRBV7-9 and TRBJ2-1, the full variable domain is DTGVSQNPRHKITKRGQNVTFRCDPISEHNRLYWYRQTLGQGPEFLTYFQNEAQLEKSRLLSDRFSAERPKGSFSTLEIQRTEQGDSAMYLCASSELRQFFGPGTRLTVL.

The chain combines TRBV6-5 with TRBJ2-3; maybe TRBD2 (6 bases). This CDR3 is 15 amino acids long. CDR1 and CDR2 (germline): MNHEY, SVGAGI. Trimming took 8 bases from V and 2 from J, leaving 17 bases between them. The CDR3 nucleotides are TGTGCCAGCGGCCCTTTTGCGGGATACACAGATACGCAGTATTTT. It specifies CASGPFAGYTDTQYF.

A single count supports this clone. The chain is built from TRBV11-3 and TRBJ2-2; D ambiguous. The V end was cut by 5 bases, the J end by 6 bases, with 22 bases between. This CDR3 is built from 17 residues. Germline V gene data show CDR1 as SGHNT and CDR2 as YENEEA. CDR3 loop: CASSLNHALGIAGELFF. The DNA for the CDR3 is TGTGCCAGCAGCCTCAACCACGCCTTAGGTATAGCCGGGGAGCTGTTTTTT.

The rearrangement joins TRBV3-1 (or the pseudogene TRBV3-2) to TRBJ1-3; D unclear. There are 16 residues in the CDR3. Germline CDR1 reads LGHDT; CDR2 reads YNNKEL (reference sequence). V lost 8 bases, J lost 10 bases, and 27 bases lay in between. The CDR3 sequence is CASHNYQGPGSRTIYF. The CDR3 DNA reads as TGTGCCAGCCATAACTACCAAGGGCCTGGTAGCAGGACCATATATTTT.

The chain is built from TRBV29-1 and TRBJ2-1, with unresolved D. CDR3 size: 12 residues. V was pared by 5 bases and J by 6 bases, with 11 bases between. The germline gives CDR1 SQVTM, CDR2 ANQGSEA. The CDR3 DNA reads TGCAGCGTTTTCACCCCTGCCAATGAGCAGTTCTTC. Its translation: CSVFTPANEQFF.

The V and J genes are TRBV19 and TRBJ2-7, with 8 nucleotides matching TRBD2. Germline CDR1 and CDR2: LNHDA and SQIVND (reference sequence). The junction had 12 bases not matched to a gene; V was cut back by 6 bases and J by 2 bases. This CDR3 region has 16 residues. CDR3 in DNA: TGTGCCAGTAGCCGGGCCGGGGGGGCCATTCCCTACGAGCAGTACTTC. It codes for CASSRAGGAIPYEQYF.

The V gene is TRBV12-3 or TRBV12-4, the J gene TRBJ1-1, with D perhaps TRBD1 (6 bases). Trimming removed 3 bases at V and 8 bases at J, with 10 bases between. The CDR3 sequence is 12 residues long. The CDR3 reads CASSFWTAEAFF. CDR3 nucleotides: TGTGCCAGCAGTTTCTGGACAGCCGAAGCTTTCTTT.

The J gene is TRBJ2-1, the V gene TRBV9; 15 bases are a match to TRBD2. Per the germline V gene, CDR1 is SGDLS and CDR2 is YYNGEE. The CDR3 is 17 amino acids. V lost 2 bases, J lost 6 bases, and 6 bases stayed unmatched. CDR3 in DNA: TGTGCCAGCAGCGTTGGACTAGCGGGAGGGCCTCCCAATGAGCAGTTCTTC. Protein sequence: CASSVGLAGGPPNEQFF.

The chain links TRBV5-6 to TRBJ2-3, with 7 bases matching TRBD1. Germline V CDR1 and CDR2: SGHDT, YYEEEE. The V and J ends lost 2 bases and 4 bases, in that order; junction bases with no gene match: 7. This CDR3 is 15 amino acids long. The CDR3 DNA sequence: TGTGCCAGCAGCTTCCGGGACAGTTATCCAGATACGCAGTATTTT. Amino acid sequence: CASSFRDSYPDTQYF.

On this clone: The DNA is omitted, as the CDR3 cannot be located on it reliably, and the CDR3 follows TCRdb's listing. The chain employs TRBV14 and TRBJ1-2; the D segment call TRBD1 is taken from the table without a DNA check. The germline V gene has CDR1 SGHDN and CDR2 FVKESK. The CDR3 has 15 amino acids, counting both end residues. CDR3 amino acids: CASSRSIWAGGAFTF.